The source of this T cell receptor (beta chain) is a study of technical replicates of blood from a few donors. Method: immunoSEQ multiplex PCR; TCRdb's copy keeps in-frame clones and lacks some. Among some 70,000 clones listed, approximately 97% were seen once. The CDR3 loop spans 16 amino acids. The V gene's germline CDR1 is SNHLY and CDR2 FYNNEI. The ends were cut back, 1 base at V and 7 bases at J, with 17 bases in the middle. Sequencing was performed on T cells isolated from PBMCs. The TCR sequence derives from a human donor in good health. The rearrangement links TRBV2 to TRBJ1-5; a weak D match, TRBD1 (5 bases). CDR3 sequence (DNA): TGTGCCAGCAGTGAAGAACAAGTCGCCCAGGGCCAGCCCCAGCATTTT. This encodes CASSEEQVAQGQPQHF.